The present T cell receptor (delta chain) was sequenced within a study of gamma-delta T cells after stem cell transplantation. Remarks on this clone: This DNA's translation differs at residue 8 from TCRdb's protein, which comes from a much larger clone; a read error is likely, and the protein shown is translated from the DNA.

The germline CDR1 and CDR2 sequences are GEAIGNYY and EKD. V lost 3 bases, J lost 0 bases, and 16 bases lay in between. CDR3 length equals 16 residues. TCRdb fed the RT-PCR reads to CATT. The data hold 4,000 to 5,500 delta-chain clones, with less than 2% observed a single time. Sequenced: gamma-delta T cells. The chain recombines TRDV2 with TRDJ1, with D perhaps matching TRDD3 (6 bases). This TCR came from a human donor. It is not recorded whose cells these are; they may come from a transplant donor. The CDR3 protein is CACDAMGGMYTDKLIF. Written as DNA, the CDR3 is TGTGCCTGTGACGCTATGGGGGGCATGTACACCGATAAACTCATCTTT.